This T cell receptor (beta chain) was recovered during a study of CD8+CD57+ T cells in acquired aplastic anemia. Flow cytometry had shown expanded CD8+CD57+ cells in the patients chosen for sequencing. In germline, CDR1 is WSHSY, CDR2 SAAADI. This CDR3 is built from 13 residues. Concerning this clonotype itself: This could be a read error, since a much larger clone is one nucleotide away.

The study profiled TCR beta VDJ and CDR3 using genomic DNA as template. TCRdb recomputed calls from the reads with MiXCR, one row per CDR3 protein. Of some 160,000 distinct CDR3 sequences listed, around 48% are singletons. The rearrangement links TRBV10-2 to TRBJ1-2; D gene uncertain. The sequence derives from a human donor with aplastic anemia. Sequenced sample: sorted CD4+, CD8+, or CD8+CD57+ T cells (not recorded which) from PBMCs. The CDR3 bases are TGCGCCAGCAGTGAGGGCCGTTCCTATGGCTACGCCTTC. It specifies CASSEGRSYGYAF.